This TCR beta chain was captured by sequencing in a study of blood T cell repertoires in COVID-19. V was trimmed by 4 bases and J by 2 bases, leaving 20 bases between them. The germline CDR1 and CDR2 sequences are LGHNA and YNFKEQ. The CDR3 contains 17 residues. Repertoires were generated with immunoSEQ multiplex PCR, while TCRdb's copy carries only in-frame clones and drops some. The table lists some 400,000 clones, approximately 86% of them singletons. The V and J genes are TRBV4-2 and TRBJ1-2; no reliable D call. Input material: peripheral blood. This sequence was found in a human donor in a cohort sampled during active COVID-19. CDR3 amino acids: CASSRRRPTGRNYGYTF. In nucleotides, the CDR3 is TGTGCCAGCAGCCGAAGACGGCCGACGGGGAGAAACTATGGCTACACCTTC.